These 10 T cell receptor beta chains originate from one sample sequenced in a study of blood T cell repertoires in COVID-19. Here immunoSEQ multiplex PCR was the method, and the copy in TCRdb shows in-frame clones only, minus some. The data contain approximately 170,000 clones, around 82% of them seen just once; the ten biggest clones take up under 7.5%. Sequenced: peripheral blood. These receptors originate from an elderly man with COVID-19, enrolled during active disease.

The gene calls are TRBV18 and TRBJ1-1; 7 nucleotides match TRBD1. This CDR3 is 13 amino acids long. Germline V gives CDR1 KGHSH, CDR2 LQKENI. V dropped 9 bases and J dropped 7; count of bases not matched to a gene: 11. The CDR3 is CASLPARDSEAFF. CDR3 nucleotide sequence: TGTGCCAGTCTCCCCGCCCGGGACAGTGAAGCTTTCTTT. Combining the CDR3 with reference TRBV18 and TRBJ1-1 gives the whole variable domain NAGVMQNPRHLVRRRGQEARLRCSPMKGHSHVYWYRQLPEEGLKFMVYLQKENIIDESGMPKERFSAEFPKEGPSILRIQQVVRGDSAAYFCASLPARDSEAFFGQGTRLTVV.

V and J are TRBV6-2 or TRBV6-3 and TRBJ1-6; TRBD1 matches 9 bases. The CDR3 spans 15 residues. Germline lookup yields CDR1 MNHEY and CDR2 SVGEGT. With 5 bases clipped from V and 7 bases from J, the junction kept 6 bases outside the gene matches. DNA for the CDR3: TGTGCCAGCAGTCGTCCAGGGACAGGGAATTCACCCCTCCACTTT. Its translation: CASSRPGTGNSPLHF.

CDR3 sequence (DNA): TGTGCCAGCAGATTACAGGGGATCAGCTATGGCTACACCTTC. Its protein product is CASRLQGISYGYTF. The rearrangement joins TRBV6-6 to TRBJ1-2, with 7 bases fitting TRBD1. Looked up from germline, CDR1 is MNHNY and CDR2 is SVGAGI (reference sequence). Trimming took 6 bases from V and 4 from J; bases not matched to a gene: 8. The CDR3 runs to 14 residues.

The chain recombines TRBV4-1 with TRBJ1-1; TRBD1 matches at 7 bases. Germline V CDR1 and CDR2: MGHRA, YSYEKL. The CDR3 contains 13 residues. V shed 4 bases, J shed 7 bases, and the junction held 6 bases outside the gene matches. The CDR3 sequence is CASSRGDSFEAFF. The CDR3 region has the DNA TGCGCCAGCAGCCGGGGGGACAGCTTTGAAGCTTTCTTT.

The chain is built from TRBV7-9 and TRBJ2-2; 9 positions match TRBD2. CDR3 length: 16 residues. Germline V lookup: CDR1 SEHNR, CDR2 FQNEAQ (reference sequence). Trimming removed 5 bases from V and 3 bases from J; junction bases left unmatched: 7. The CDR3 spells CASSTPGLADTGELFF. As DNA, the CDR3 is TGTGCCAGCAGCACCCCGGGACTAGCTGACACCGGGGAGCTGTTTTTT.

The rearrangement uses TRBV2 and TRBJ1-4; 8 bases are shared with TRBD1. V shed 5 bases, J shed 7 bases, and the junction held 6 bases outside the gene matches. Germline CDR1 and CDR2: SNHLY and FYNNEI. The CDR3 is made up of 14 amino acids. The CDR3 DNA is TGTGCCAGCAGTTTTCGACAGGGGACTGAAAAACTGTTTTTT. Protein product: CASSFRQGTEKLFF. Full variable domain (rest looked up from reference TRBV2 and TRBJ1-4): EPEVTQTPSHQVTQMGQEVILRCVPISNHLYFYWYRQILGQKVEFLVSFYNNEISEKSEIFDDQFSVERPDGSNFTLKIRSTKLEDSAMYFCASSFRQGTEKLFFGSGTQLSVL.

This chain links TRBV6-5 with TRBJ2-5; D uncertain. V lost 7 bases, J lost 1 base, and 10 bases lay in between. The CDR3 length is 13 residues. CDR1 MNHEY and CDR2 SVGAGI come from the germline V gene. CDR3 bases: TGTGCCAGCACCTTCCTGAGCCAAGAGACCCAGTACTTC. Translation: CASTFLSQETQYF.

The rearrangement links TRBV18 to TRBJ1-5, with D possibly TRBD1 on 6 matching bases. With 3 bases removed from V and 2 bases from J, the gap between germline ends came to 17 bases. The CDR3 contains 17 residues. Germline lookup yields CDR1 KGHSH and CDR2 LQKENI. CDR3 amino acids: CASSPRVVQGGNQPQHF. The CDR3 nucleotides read TGTGCCAGCTCACCCCGGGTAGTACAGGGTGGCAATCAGCCCCAGCATTTT. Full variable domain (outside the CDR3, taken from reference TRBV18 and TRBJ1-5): NAGVMQNPRHLVRRRGQEARLRCSPMKGHSHVYWYRQLPEEGLKFMVYLQKENIIDESGMPKERFSAEFPKEGPSILRIQQVVRGDSAAYFCASSPRVVQGGNQPQHFGDGTRLSIL.

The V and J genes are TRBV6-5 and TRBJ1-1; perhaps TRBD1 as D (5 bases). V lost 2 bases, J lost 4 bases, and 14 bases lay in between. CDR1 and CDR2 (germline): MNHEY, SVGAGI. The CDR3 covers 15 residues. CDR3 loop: CASSYGAGKGTEAFF. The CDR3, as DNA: TGTGCCAGCAGTTACGGGGCAGGGAAGGGCACTGAAGCTTTCTTT.

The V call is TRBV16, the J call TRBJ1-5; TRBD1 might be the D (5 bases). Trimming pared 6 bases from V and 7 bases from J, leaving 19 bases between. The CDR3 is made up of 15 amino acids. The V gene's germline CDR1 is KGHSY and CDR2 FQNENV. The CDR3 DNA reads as TGTGCCAGCAGTTCTGACAGACCCTGGGGACAGCCCCAGCATTTT. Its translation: CASSSDRPWGQPQHF.